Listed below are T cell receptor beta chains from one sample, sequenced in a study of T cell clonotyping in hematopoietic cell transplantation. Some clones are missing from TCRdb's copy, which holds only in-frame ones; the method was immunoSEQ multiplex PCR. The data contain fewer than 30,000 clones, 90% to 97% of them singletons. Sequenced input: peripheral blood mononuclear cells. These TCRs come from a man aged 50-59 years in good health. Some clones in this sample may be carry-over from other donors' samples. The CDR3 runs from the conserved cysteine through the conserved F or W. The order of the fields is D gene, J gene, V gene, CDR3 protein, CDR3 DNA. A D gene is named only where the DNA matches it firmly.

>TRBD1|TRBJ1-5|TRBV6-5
CASRPDRVGNQPQHF
TGTGCCAGCAGACCCGACAGGGTCGGCAATCAGCCCCAGCATTTT
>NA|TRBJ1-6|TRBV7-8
CASGGGLDSPLHF
TGTGCCAGCGGGGGAGGGTTGGATTCACCCCTCCACTTT
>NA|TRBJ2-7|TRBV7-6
CASSFEASIAYEQYF
TGTGCCAGCAGTTTTGAGGCAAGCATAGCCTACGAGCAGTACTTC
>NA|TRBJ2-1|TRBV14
CASSQARDYNEQFF
TGTGCCAGCAGCCAAGCACGCGATTACAATGAGCAGTTCTTC
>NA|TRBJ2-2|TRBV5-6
CASSLSQKRSTGELFF
TGTGCCAGCAGCCTCTCCCAGAAGCGGAGCACCGGGGAGCTGTTTTTT
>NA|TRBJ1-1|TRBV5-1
CASRLSLLGLSQTEAFF
TGCGCCAGCAGGTTATCCCTTCTTGGATTGTCTCAGACTGAAGCTTTCTTT
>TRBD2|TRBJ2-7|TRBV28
CASRATSGSYEQYF
TGTGCCAGCAGGGCGACTAGCGGTTCCTACGAGCAGTACTTC
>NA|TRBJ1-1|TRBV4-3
CASSQSTGNREAFF
TGCGCCAGCAGCCAGTCTACAGGGAATAGAGAAGCTTTCTTT
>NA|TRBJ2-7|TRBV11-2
CASSRAGEGSYEQYF
TGTGCCAGCAGCCGGGCCGGGGAAGGGTCCTACGAGCAGTACTTC
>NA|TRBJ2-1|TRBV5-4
CASSFAADSISYNEQFF
TGTGCCAGCAGCTTCGCCGCGGACAGTATCTCCTACAATGAGCAGTTCTTC
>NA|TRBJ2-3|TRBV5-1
CASSLFPQGGADTQYF
TGCGCCAGCAGCTTGTTCCCTCAGGGGGGGGCAGATACGCAGTATTTT
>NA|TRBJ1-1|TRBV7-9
CASSLVSGSENTEAFF
TGTGCCAGCAGCTTAGTGTCAGGGAGCGAGAACACTGAAGCTTTCTTT
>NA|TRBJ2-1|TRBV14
CASSQVARGEQFF
TGTGCCAGCAGCCAAGTTGCTCGGGGGGAGCAGTTCTTC
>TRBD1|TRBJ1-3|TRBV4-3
CASSLDRGRNTIYF
TGCGCCAGCAGCCTGGACAGGGGTAGAAACACCATATATTTT
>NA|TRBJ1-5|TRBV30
CAWSEAEYSNQPQHF
TGTGCCTGGAGTGAAGCGGAGTATAGCAATCAGCCCCAGCATTTT
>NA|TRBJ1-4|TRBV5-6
CASSLVDRSREKLFF
TGTGCCAGCAGCTTGGTCGACCGGTCCCGGGAAAAACTGTTTTTT
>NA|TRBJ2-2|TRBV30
CAWNMGGNTGELFF
TGTGCCTGGAATATGGGGGGGAACACCGGGGAGCTGTTTTTT
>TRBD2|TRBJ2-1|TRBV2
CASRLGLAGALGLDEQFF
TGTGCCAGCAGGCTCGGACTAGCGGGGGCCCTGGGTTTGGATGAGCAGTTCTTC
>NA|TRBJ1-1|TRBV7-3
CASSLFDGREAFF
TGTGCCAGCAGCTTATTTGACGGGCGGGAAGCTTTCTTT
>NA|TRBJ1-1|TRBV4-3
CASSHVPGRQTEAFF
TGCGCCAGCAGCCATGTCCCAGGCAGACAAACTGAAGCTTTCTTT
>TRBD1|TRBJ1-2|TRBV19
CASRKPGQEGYGYTF
TGTGCCAGTAGAAAACCGGGACAGGAAGGGTATGGCTACACCTTC
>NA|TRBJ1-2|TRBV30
CAWSVSRGGGYTF
TGTGCCTGGAGTGTCTCCAGGGGCGGTGGCTACACCTTC
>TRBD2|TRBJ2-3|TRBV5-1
CASTLLAGGTDTQYF
TGCGCCAGCACCTTGCTAGCGGGGGGCACAGATACGCAGTATTTT
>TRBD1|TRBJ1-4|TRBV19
CASSILGQGINHEKLFF
TGTGCCAGTAGTATTTTGGGACAGGGGATTAATCATGAAAAACTGTTTTTT
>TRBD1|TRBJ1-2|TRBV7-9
CASSYARAGGGYTF
TGTGCCAGCAGCTACGCCCGGGCAGGGGGGGGCTACACCTTC
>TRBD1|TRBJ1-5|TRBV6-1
CASSESIAGGGNQPQHF
TGTGCCAGCAGTGAATCCATTGCAGGGGGAGGCAATCAGCCCCAGCATTTT
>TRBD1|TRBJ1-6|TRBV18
CASSPQGTGHSPLHF
TGTGCCAGCTCACCACAAGGGACAGGGCATTCACCCCTCCACTTT
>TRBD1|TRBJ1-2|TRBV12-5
CASGFTAGTANYGYTF
TGTGCTAGTGGTTTTACAGCCGGGACAGCTAACTATGGCTACACCTTC
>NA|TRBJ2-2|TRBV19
CASSIGWGSGELFF
TGTGCCAGTAGTATAGGTTGGGGATCAGGGGAGCTGTTTTTT
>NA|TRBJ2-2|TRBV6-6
CASSTTRAGGELFF
TGTGCCAGCAGTACTACACGGGCTGGCGGGGAGCTGTTTTTT
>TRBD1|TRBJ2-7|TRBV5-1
CASSRRTGSTYEQYF
TGCGCCAGCAGCCGCAGGACAGGGAGTACCTACGAGCAGTACTTC
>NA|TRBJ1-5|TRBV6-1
CASSSVSAGNQPQHF
TGTGCCAGCAGTTCCGTCTCGGCGGGCAATCAGCCCCAGCATTTT
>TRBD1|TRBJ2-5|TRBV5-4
CASSLQGADETQYF
TGTGCCAGCAGCTTACAGGGGGCTGATGAGACCCAGTACTTC
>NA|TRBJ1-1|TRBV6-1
CASSEGRQGLTEAFF
TGTGCCAGCAGTGAAGGTCGTCAGGGCTTGACTGAAGCTTTCTTT
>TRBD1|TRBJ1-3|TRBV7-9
CASSSQQGAGNTIYF
TGTGCCAGCAGCTCACAACAGGGGGCTGGAAACACCATATATTTT
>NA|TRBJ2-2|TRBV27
CASSLSTSHTGELFF
TGTGCCAGCAGTTTATCGACTAGTCACACCGGGGAGCTGTTTTTT
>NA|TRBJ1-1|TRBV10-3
CAISGGLGTEAFF
TGTGCCATCAGCGGAGGGCTGGGGACTGAAGCTTTCTTT
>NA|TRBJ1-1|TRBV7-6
CASSRSANTEAFF
TGTGCCAGCAGCCGGTCAGCGAACACTGAAGCTTTCTTT
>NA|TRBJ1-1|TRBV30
CAWAQNTEAFF
TGTGCCTGGGCCCAGAACACTGAAGCTTTCTTT
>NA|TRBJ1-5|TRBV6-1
CASLSSNQPQHF
TGTGCCAGCCTGAGTAGCAATCAGCCCCAGCATTTT
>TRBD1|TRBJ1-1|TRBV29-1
CSVGGTGGMNTEAFF
TGCAGCGTTGGAGGGACAGGGGGCATGAACACTGAAGCTTTCTTT